This TCR beta chain was identified during a study of blood T cell repertoires in COVID-19. In the study overall: The samples span acute and convalescent COVID-19 from the United States, Italy and Spain. Sample material is recorded as cDNA or gDNA derived from T cells, B-cell-depleted T cells, or PBMCs.

Authors' analysis steps: By means of reference gene primer amplification, nucleated cell counts were estimated. The assay was immunoSEQ multiplex PCR, and TCRdb's table has in-frame clones only and misses some. V, J and clone size are those of that table, while D and trimming were read from the DNA. Here the sample spans fewer than 150,000 clones, around 80% being singletons. The CDR3 spans 15 residues. J gave up 2 bases and V 6 bases, and 10 bases lay outside the gene matches. The germline gives CDR1 MGHRA, CDR2 YSYEKL. Sequenced: peripheral blood. The receptor comes from a human donor in a cohort sampled during active COVID-19. V gene TRBV4-1 combines with J gene TRBJ2-7, with 7 bases that match TRBD1. This chain's CDR3 is CASRPLRTGPYEQYF. The DNA of the CDR3 is TGCGCCAGCAGGCCTCTCCGGACAGGTCCCTACGAGCAGTACTTC.